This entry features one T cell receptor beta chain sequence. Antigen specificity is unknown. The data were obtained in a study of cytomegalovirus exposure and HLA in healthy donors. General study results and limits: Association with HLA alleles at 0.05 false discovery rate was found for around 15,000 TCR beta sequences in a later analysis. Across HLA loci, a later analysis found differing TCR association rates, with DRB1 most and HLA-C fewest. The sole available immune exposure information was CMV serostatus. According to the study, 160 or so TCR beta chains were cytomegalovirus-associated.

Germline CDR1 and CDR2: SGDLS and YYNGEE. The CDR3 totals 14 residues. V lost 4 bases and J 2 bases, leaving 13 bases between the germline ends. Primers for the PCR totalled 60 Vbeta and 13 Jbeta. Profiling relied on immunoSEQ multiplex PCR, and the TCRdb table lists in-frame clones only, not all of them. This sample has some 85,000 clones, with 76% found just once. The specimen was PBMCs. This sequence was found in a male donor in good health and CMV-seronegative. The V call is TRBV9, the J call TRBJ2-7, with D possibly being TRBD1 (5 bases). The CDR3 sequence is CASSIGTGPYEQYF. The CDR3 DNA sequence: TGTGCCAGCAGCATCGGAACAGGTCCCTACGAGCAGTACTTC.